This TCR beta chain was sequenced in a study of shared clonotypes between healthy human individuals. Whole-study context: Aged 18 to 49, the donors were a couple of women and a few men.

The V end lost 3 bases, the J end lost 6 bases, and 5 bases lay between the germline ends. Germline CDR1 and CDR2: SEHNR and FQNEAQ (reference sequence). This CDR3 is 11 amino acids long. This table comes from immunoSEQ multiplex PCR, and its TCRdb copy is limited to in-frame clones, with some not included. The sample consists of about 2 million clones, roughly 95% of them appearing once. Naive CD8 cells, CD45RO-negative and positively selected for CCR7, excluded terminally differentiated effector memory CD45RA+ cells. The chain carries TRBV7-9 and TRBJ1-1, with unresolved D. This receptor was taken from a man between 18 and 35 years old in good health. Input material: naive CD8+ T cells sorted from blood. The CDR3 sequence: CASSFGPEAFF. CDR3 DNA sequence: TGTGCCAGCAGCTTTGGACCTGAAGCTTTCTTT.